One and the same sample provided the 27 T cell receptor beta chains below, sequenced in a study of shared clonotypes between healthy human individuals (dated by TCRdb to about 2020). The library was produced with the immunoSEQ multiplex PCR assay. TCRdb obtained this table from immuneACCESS and retained in-frame rearrangements with V and J assigned. These tables miss some clones; where compared with another copy, unresolved V genes account for less than half of the shortfall, and the remainder is unexplained. The sample contains 550,000 to 800,000 clones, 74% of them found a single time. The top ten clones comprise 1.5% to 2% of the sample. Specimen: memory CD4+ T cells sorted from blood. Explained via the paper, the cell subset or site label denotes: CD45RA-negative fraction. The source of these receptors is a young woman in good health.

This chain uses TRBV19 with TRBJ2-3, with D maybe TRBD2 (6 bases). The CDR3 is made up of 14 amino acids. Germline V gives CDR1 LNHDA, CDR2 SQIVND (reference sequence). V was clipped by 5 bases and J by 2 bases, with 11 bases between them. Here the CDR3 DNA reads TGTGCCAGTAGTTCGGGAGAACCCACAGATACGCAGTATTTT. This codes for CASSSGEPTDTQYF.

Turning to this clone: This sample also contains other DNA sequences that code for the same CDR3. The chain recombines TRBV4-1 with TRBJ2-2; D remains unclear. Germline lookup yields CDR1 MGHRA and CDR2 YSYEKL. Between the trimmed V and J ends, which lost 1 base and 3 bases, there was a span of 12 bases. This CDR3 has 16 residues. The CDR3 DNA sequence: TGCGCCAGCAGCCAAGGTGGATGGACCGACACCGGGGAGCTGTTTTTT. Encoded protein: CASSQGGWTDTGELFF.

The rearrangement joins TRBV10-3 to TRBJ1-1, with a possible D match to TRBD1 (5 bases). The CDR3 is 18 residues long. Germline V CDR1 and CDR2: ENHRY, SYGVKD. The germline V and J ends were trimmed by 2 bases and 4 bases, with 23 bases remaining between them. DNA of the CDR3: TGTGCCATCAGTGAGCAAAGCTACGTCAGCACAGGCGGCACTGAAGCTTTCTTT. Translation gives CAISEQSYVSTGGTEAFF.

This clone turned up a few times. V gene TRBV6-1 combines with J gene TRBJ1-1; D is ambiguous. The length of the CDR3 is 14 residues. The germline V gene encodes CDR1 MNHNS and CDR2 SASEGT. Trimming pared 4 bases from V and 1 base from J, leaving 10 bases between. CDR3 amino acids: CASSGETGNTEAFF. The CDR3 DNA follows: TGTGCCAGCAGTGGTGAAACGGGGAACACTGAAGCTTTCTTT.

This sequence joins TRBV7-9 and TRBJ1-2, with 7 bases fitting TRBD1. V shed 5 bases, J shed 8 bases, and the junction held 8 bases outside the gene matches. Germline CDR1 reads SEHNR; CDR2 reads FQNEAQ (reference sequence). The length of the CDR3 is 13 residues. CDR3 sequence (DNA): TGTGCCAGCAGCGAGAGACAGGGAGGAGGCTACACCTTC. It encodes CASSERQGGGYTF.

This chain connects TRBV6-1 to TRBJ2-7; D may be TRBD1 or TRBD2 (5 bases each). V shed 6 bases and J shed 0 bases, with 12 bases lying between them. This CDR3 region has 14 residues. Germline V CDR1 and CDR2: MNHNS, SASEGT. CDR3 protein: CASRAGTGSYEQYF. The CDR3 DNA follows: TGTGCCAGCAGAGCCGGGACGGGCTCCTACGAGCAGTACTTC.

The chain combines TRBV6-1 with TRBJ1-1, with 8 positions matching TRBD1. From germline, CDR1 is MNHNS and CDR2 SASEGT. The CDR3 has 15 residues. With 4 bases clipped from V and 1 base from J, the junction kept 5 bases outside the gene matches. CDR3 in amino acids: CASSVQGGKNTEAFF. The DNA of the CDR3 is TGTGCCAGCAGTGTACAGGGGGGAAAGAACACTGAAGCTTTCTTT.

The CDR3 bases are TGTGCCAGCAGTTACTCCCCGGGGGAGGCTGAAGCTTTCTTT. Encoded protein: CASSYSPGEAEAFF. This rearrangement joins TRBV6-5 to TRBJ1-1, with D maybe TRBD1 (5 bases). V lost 0 bases and J 6 bases, leaving 11 bases between the germline ends. Germline values: CDR1 MNHEY, CDR2 SVGAGI. The CDR3 is made up of 14 amino acids.

The chain couples TRBV7-6 to TRBJ2-7, with D uncertain. The CDR3 is 15 amino acids. Germline CDR1 reads SGHVS; CDR2 reads FNYEAQ. V lost 1 base, J lost 6 bases, and 16 bases lay in between. The DNA of the CDR3 is TGTGCCAGCAGCTTAGTTCCCGACAACGAGATCGAGCAGTACTTC. Its protein is CASSLVPDNEIEQYF.

The chain couples TRBV7-8 to TRBJ2-7; 8 positions agree with TRBD2. CDR3 length equals 16 residues. Trimming at V came to 4 bases and at J to 3 bases, leaving 11 bases not matched to a gene. Germline V gene sequence: CDR1 SGHVS, CDR2 FQNEAQ. This CDR3 reads CASSSQGAGVNYEQYF. DNA for the CDR3: TGTGCCAGCAGCTCCCAAGGAGCGGGAGTGAACTACGAGCAGTACTTC.

J is TRBJ1-1 and V is TRBV29-1, with D perhaps matching TRBD1 (6 bases). The CDR3 is 14 amino acids. CDR1 is SQVTM and CDR2 is ANQGSEA in the germline V gene. V lost 4 bases and J 2 bases, leaving 14 bases between the germline ends. The CDR3 loop is CSVGLGGLNTEAFF. The CDR3 DNA sequence: TGCAGCGTTGGATTGGGGGGCCTAAACACTGAAGCTTTCTTT.

This chain joins TRBV19 and TRBJ1-2; 7 bases map to TRBD1. V lost 5 bases, J lost 4 bases, and 10 bases stayed unmatched. There are 15 residues in the CDR3. Germline values: CDR1 LNHDA, CDR2 SQIVND (reference sequence). The CDR3 nucleotides read TGTGCCAGTAGTGCCCCCGACAGGGCCATCTATGGCTACACCTTC. Protein product: CASSAPDRAIYGYTF.

Of note for this clone: Within the sample, other DNA sequences also encode this same CDR3. The CDR3 spells CASSFGGSSTDTQYF. The CDR3, as DNA: TGCGCCAGCAGCTTTGGGGGGTCCAGCACAGATACGCAGTATTTT. The chain joins TRBV5-1 to TRBJ2-3, with D possibly being TRBD2 (6 bases). The length of the CDR3 is 15 residues. Trimming removed 2 bases at V and 0 bases at J, with 10 bases between. Per germline, CDR1 SGHRS and CDR2 YFSETQ.

This clone was counted once. The rearrangement links TRBV5-4 to TRBJ2-3, with 12 bases matching TRBD2. Looked up from germline, CDR1 is SGHNT and CDR2 is YYREEE (reference sequence). The CDR3 contains 15 residues. Trimming removed 4 bases from V and 6 bases from J; junction bases left unmatched: 6. CDR3 in amino acids: CASSLLAGGRDTQYF. The CDR3 DNA sequence: TGTGCCAGCAGCCTACTAGCGGGAGGACGTGATACGCAGTATTTT.

This chain links TRBV5-6 with TRBJ2-1; tentatively, D is TRBD2 (5 bases). Germline V gene data show CDR1 as SGHDT and CDR2 as YYEEEE. The CDR3 totals 12 residues. V dropped 2 bases and J dropped 5 bases, with 5 bases sitting between them. CDR3 region: CASSFGNNEQFF. CDR3 coding DNA: TGTGCCAGCAGCTTCGGGAACAATGAGCAGTTCTTC.

This clone was observed many times. J is TRBJ2-7 and V is TRBV2, with D perhaps assigned TRBD1 or TRBD2 (5 bases each). Germline CDR1 and CDR2: SNHLY and FYNNEI. The CDR3 extends over 12 amino acids. V shed 5 bases and J shed 3 bases, with 8 bases lying between them. In nucleotides, the CDR3 is TGTGCCAGCAGTCGGGACGGCTACGAGCAGTACTTC. This gives the protein CASSRDGYEQYF.

Details on this clone: The sample contains more than one DNA sequence encoding this CDR3. V and J are TRBV5-1 and TRBJ2-7; D remains ambiguous. Germline V gene data show CDR1 as SGHRS and CDR2 as YFSETQ. Trimming stripped 0 bases from V and 1 base from J, with 8 bases between. This CDR3 has 14 residues. CDR3 loop: CASSLAQASYEQYF. The CDR3 coding sequence is TGCGCCAGCAGCTTGGCGCAGGCTTCCTACGAGCAGTACTTC.

With respect to this clone: A far larger clone is a single base away, which makes a read error likely. V and J are TRBV11-2 and TRBJ2-1; 7 positions match TRBD2. Germline CDR1 SGHAT, CDR2 FQNNGV. The trim removed 3 bases at V and 5 bases at J, leaving 7 bases unmatched. The CDR3 has 15 amino acids. The CDR3 loop is CASSFGGSDHNEQFF. In DNA form, the CDR3 reads TGTGCCAGCAGCTTTGGCGGGAGTGATCACAATGAGCAGTTCTTC.

Of note for this clone: Being one base from a much bigger clone, this may be a read error. This chain connects TRBV7-3 to TRBJ2-2; no reliable D call. Germline V gene data show CDR1 as SGHTA and CDR2 as FQGTGA. The CDR3 runs to 12 residues. Trimming removed 4 bases from V and 3 bases from J, with 3 bases in between. In nucleotides, the CDR3 is TGTGCCAGCAGCTCCTACACCGGGGAGCTGTTTTTT. This codes for CASSSYTGELFF.

This clone was detected a few times. This specimen includes other DNA sequences encoding the same CDR3. This chain connects TRBV11-2 to TRBJ2-5; no definite D call. Trimming took off 4 bases at V and 4 bases at J, with 7 bases between the two ends. The CDR3 contains 12 residues. The germline gives CDR1 SGHAT, CDR2 FQNNGV. CDR3 amino acids: CASSSLRETQYF. The CDR3 coding sequence is TGTGCCAGCAGCTCCCTTCGAGAGACCCAGTACTTC. The entire variable domain, with the rest obtained from reference TRBV11-2 and TRBJ2-5, is as follows: EAGVAQSPRYKIIEKRQSVAFWCNPISGHATLYWYQQILGQGPKLLIQFQNNGVVDDSQLPKDRFSAERLKGVDSTLKIQPAKLEDSAVYLCASSSLRETQYFGPGTRLLVL.

The chain uses TRBV11-2 and TRBJ2-1, with D maybe TRBD1 (5 bases). The CDR3 is 16 residues long. Germline V gene sequence: CDR1 SGHAT, CDR2 FQNNGV. The ends were cut back, 0 bases at V and 4 bases at J, with 13 bases in the middle. For the CDR3, the DNA is TGTGCCAGCAGCTTAGAAGGGGTTGGAGCGTACAATGAGCAGTTCTTC. This encodes CASSLEGVGAYNEQFF.

The rearrangement links TRBV7-3 to TRBJ2-2; possible D gene TRBD2, 5 bases. Germline V lookup: CDR1 SGHTA, CDR2 FQGTGA. Trimming left V 2 bases short and J 4 bases short, with 8 bases between. The CDR3 spans 14 residues. The CDR3 coding sequence is TGTGCCAGCAGCTTAGGGAGTACCACCGGGGAGCTGTTTTTT. Its protein product is CASSLGSTTGELFF.

J is TRBJ2-7 and V is TRBV6-6; D gene unclear. V dropped 2 bases and J dropped 0 bases, with 5 bases sitting between them. The CDR3 totals 13 residues. Looked up from germline, CDR1 is MNHNY and CDR2 is SVGAGI (reference sequence). The CDR3 reads CASSYGNSYEQYF. The CDR3 nucleotides are TGTGCCAGCAGTTACGGCAACTCCTACGAGCAGTACTTC.

The CDR3 DNA sequence: TGTGCCGGCCTAAACAGGGGGCGAGGCTACACCTTC. Its protein is CAGLNRGRGYTF. The V call is TRBV6-1, the J call TRBJ1-2, with 9 bases fitting TRBD1. Germline V gives CDR1 MNHNS, CDR2 SASEGT. Germline trimming cut 11 bases from V and 8 bases from J; bases unmatched to any gene: 9. CDR3 length: 12 amino acids.

V and J are TRBV11-2 and TRBJ2-3, with TRBD2 as a possible D gene (5 bases). The CDR3 covers 16 residues. The ends were cut back, 2 bases at V and 2 bases at J, with 14 bases in the middle. Germline CDR1 SGHAT, CDR2 FQNNGV. The CDR3 nucleotides are TGTGCCAGCAGCTTATTGTCGCGGGCCCACACAGATACGCAGTATTTT. The encoded protein is CASSLLSRAHTDTQYF.

J is TRBJ2-3 and V is TRBV11-1, with 9 bases that match TRBD2. Germline loops: CDR1 SGHAT, CDR2 FQDESV (reference sequence). V shed 4 bases, J shed 5 bases, and the junction held 7 bases outside the gene matches. CDR3 length: 15 residues. CDR3 protein: CASSSIAGVVDTQYF. The CDR3 bases are TGTGCCAGCAGCTCCATAGCGGGAGTAGTAGATACGCAGTATTTT.

As DNA, the CDR3 is TGCGCCAGCAGCTCGGACCAGACGGTCCCAGATACGCAGTATTTT. Its translation is CASSSDQTVPDTQYF. This chain connects TRBV5-1 to TRBJ2-3, with D unclear. This CDR3 region has 15 residues. V was cut by 3 bases and J by 4 bases, with 15 bases left in between. From germline, CDR1 is SGHRS and CDR2 YFSETQ. The full variable domain, its missing parts supplied by reference TRBV5-1 and TRBJ2-3, is KAGVTQTPRYLIKTRGQQVTLSCSPISGHRSVSWYQQTPGQGLQFLFEYFSETQRNKGNFPGRFSGRQFSNSRSEMNVSTLELGDSALYLCASSSDQTVPDTQYFGPGTRLTVL.